This entry lists 17 T cell receptor delta chains sequenced from one sample in a study of gamma-delta T cells after stem cell transplantation. TCRdb reran clone calling via CATT on the RT-PCR reads. The table has around 1,100 delta-chain clones, about 4% seen once. The sequenced sample was gamma-delta T cells. Source of these receptors: a human donor. It is not recorded whose cells these are; they may come from a transplant donor.

By sample share, this clone is medium-sized. The chain uses TRDV2 and TRDJ1, with 12 bases identical to TRDD3. CDR1 GEAIGNYY and CDR2 EKD come from the germline V gene. J lost 0 bases, V lost 0 bases, and 7 bases had no gene match. CDR3 length: 18 residues. In DNA form, the CDR3 reads TGTGCCTGTGACACCGTTACTGGGGGATACTCGGACACCGATAAACTCATCTTT. This gives the protein CACDTVTGGYSDTDKLIF.

There are a few counts of this clone. This DNA's translation differs at residue 6 from TCRdb's protein, which comes from a much larger clone; a read error is likely, and the protein shown is translated from the DNA. This sequence joins TRDV2 and TRDJ1, with TRDD2 matching over 9 bases. The V segment lost 0 bases and the J segment 0 bases; nucleotides outside the gene matches: 10. Germline CDR1 is GEAIGNYY and CDR2 is EKD. The CDR3 is made up of 18 amino acids. The DNA of the CDR3 is TGTGCCTGTGACACCCCTTCCTACTCGACTACCTACACCGATAAACTCATCTTT. It specifies CACDTPSYSTTYTDKLIF.

This clone has a handful of counts. A far bigger clonotype differs at one base, so this is likely a read error. This CDR3 is also generated by other DNA sequences in the sample. The genes are TRDV2 and TRDJ1, with D perhaps TRDD3 (5 bases). The V end lost 7 bases, the J end lost 5 bases, and 16 bases lay between the germline ends. Germline loops: CDR1 GEAIGNYY, CDR2 EKD. The CDR3 extends over 13 amino acids. The CDR3: CACDSLVGDKLIF. Written as DNA, the CDR3 is TGTGCCTGCGACTCATTGGTGGGGGATAAACTCATCTTT.

The sample holds a few counts of this clone. The mismatch at residue 9 between this DNA's translation and the TCRdb protein of a much larger clone likely reflects a read error; the protein shown is translated from the DNA. The chain recombines TRDV2 with TRDJ1; 8 nucleotides line up with TRDD3. The CDR3 is 19 amino acids. The J segment lost 0 bases and the V segment lost 3 bases, leaving 17 bases of the junction unmatched. Germline V gene sequence: CDR1 GEAIGNYY, CDR2 EKD. The CDR3 nucleotides read TGTGCCTGTGACGGGATACTGGGGGGTACGCGGGCGGACACCGATAAACTCATCTTT. Encoded protein: CACDGILGGTRADTDKLIF.

About this clone: TCRdb's entry gives the protein of a much larger clone, which mismatches this DNA's translation at residue 12, likely from a read error; the protein reported here is translated from the DNA. The rearrangement joins TRDV2 to TRDJ1; the match to TRDD3 covers 11 bases. CDR1 GEAIGNYY and CDR2 EKD come from the germline V gene. This CDR3 is 18 amino acids long. Germline trimming cut 0 bases from V and 1 base from J; bases unmatched to any gene: 9. CDR3 protein: CACDTVGLGDIATDKLIF. The CDR3 nucleotides are TGTGCCTGTGACACCGTCGGACTGGGGGATATTGCCACCGATAAACTCATCTTT.

This clone appeared a few times. Just one base apart from a much larger clone, this may be a read error. The sample holds other DNA sequences that translate to the same CDR3. The gene calls are TRDV2 and TRDJ1, with 7 positions matching TRDD3. Germline CDR1 is GEAIGNYY and CDR2 is EKD. This CDR3 contains 18 residues. This CDR3 reads CACDTVSTGDPFTDKLIF. CDR3 in DNA: TGTGCCTGCGACACCGTGAGTACTGGGGACCCTTTTACCGATAAACTCATCTTT.

In its sample, this clone was seen a few times. With a much larger clone just one base away, this may be a read error. Other DNA sequences within the sample encode an identical CDR3. The V call is TRDV2, the J call TRDJ1, with TRDD3 matching 13 bases. The germline V gene has CDR1 GEAIGNYY and CDR2 EKD. CDR3 length equals 17 residues. The CDR3 reads CACDRLGDTGLTDKLIF. CDR3 in DNA: TGTGCCTGTGACAGACTGGGGGATACGGGTCTCACCGATAAACTCATCTTC.

Concerning this clone itself: The TCRdb protein comes from a much larger clone and disagrees with this DNA's translation at residue 16, likely due to a read error; the protein given here is derived from the DNA. The rearrangement uses TRDV2 and TRDJ1, with 7 positions matching TRDD3. This CDR3 has 17 residues. From germline, CDR1 is GEAIGNYY and CDR2 EKD. For the CDR3, the DNA is TGTGCCTGTGACACTCTTGGTGGGGGACCCTCCACCGATAAACTCACCTTT. Translating gives CACDTLGGGPSTDKLTF.

This clone was seen only a few times. The TCRdb protein comes from a much larger clone and disagrees with this DNA's translation at residue 7, likely due to a read error; the protein given here is derived from the DNA. The chain uses TRDV2 and TRDJ1; no firm D call. Trimming pared 0 bases from V and 0 bases from J, leaving 13 bases between. The CDR3 runs 16 residues. In germline, CDR1 is GEAIGNYY, CDR2 EKD. CDR3 DNA: TGTGCCTGTGACACCGTGAGGGGTTTCAACACCGATAAACTCATCTTT. Translation: CACDTVRGFNTDKLIF.

On this clone: TCRdb assigns this DNA the protein of a much larger clone, which departs from its translation at residue 4; this likely reflects a read error, and the protein shown comes from translating the DNA. The J gene is TRDJ3, the V gene TRDV2, with 12 bases lining up with TRDD3. Germline V gene sequence: CDR1 GEAIGNYY, CDR2 EKD. The CDR3 is 21 amino acids. Trimming took 5 bases from V and 0 from J; bases not matched to a gene: 13. The CDR3 loop is CACGPAEAGGYGSWDTRQMFF. For the CDR3, the DNA is TGTGCCTGTGGCCCCGCGGAGGCTGGGGGATACGGCTCCTGGGACACCCGACAGATGTTTTTC.

By frequency in the sample, this clone is large. V is TRDV2 and J is TRDJ1, with D unresolved. CDR3 length equals 14 residues. The germline V gene has CDR1 GEAIGNYY and CDR2 EKD. V shed 3 bases and J shed 0 bases, with 10 bases lying between them. CDR3: CACDLLSDTDKLIF. CDR3 DNA: TGTGCCTGTGACCTCCTTTCCGACACCGATAAACTCATCTTT.

Concerning this clone: It differs at one base from a far larger clone, so likely a read error. The CDR3 nucleotides read TGTGCCTGTGACTGGATACTGGGGGATACGCGGGCGGACACCGATAAACTCATCTTT. This translates into CACDWILGDTRADTDKLIF. The chain combines TRDV2 with TRDJ1, with 13 bases fitting TRDD3. J lost 0 bases, V lost 3 bases, and 12 bases had no gene match. This CDR3 region has 19 residues. CDR1 GEAIGNYY and CDR2 EKD come from the germline V gene.

This clone was counted only a few times. A far larger clone is only one base removed, so a read error is likely. The same CDR3 is also encoded by other DNA sequences in this sample. The V gene is TRDV2, the J gene TRDJ3; 12 positions agree with TRDD3. CDR3 length: 21 amino acids. The V gene's germline CDR1 is GEAIGNYY and CDR2 EKD. This chain's CDR3 is CACDPAEAGGYGSWDTRQMFF. CDR3 in DNA: TGTGCCTGTGACCCCGCGGAGGCTGGGGGATACGGCTCCTGGGACACCCGACAGATGTTCTTC.

A note on this clone: This DNA translates differently at residue 6 from the TCRdb protein, which is that of a much larger clone; a read error is likely, and the protein shown is the DNA's own translation. The chain combines TRDV2 with TRDJ3, with TRDD3 identical over 12 bases. Germline loops: CDR1 GEAIGNYY, CDR2 EKD. This CDR3 is 21 amino acids long. V was clipped by 3 bases and J by 0 bases; unmatched bases: 11. CDR3 in amino acids: CACDPPEAGGYGSWDTRQMFF. As DNA, the CDR3 is TGTGCCTGTGACCCCCCGGAGGCTGGGGGATACGGCTCCTGGGACACCCGACAGATGTTTTTC.

This clone was counted between two and nine times. The V and J genes are TRDV1 and TRDJ1; D is undetermined. Per germline, CDR1 TSWWSYY and CDR2 QGS. The CDR3 consists of 13 residues. Trimming removed 4 bases from V and 2 bases from J, with 8 bases in between. This CDR3 is CALGGVWTDKLIF. The CDR3 DNA reads TGTGCTCTTGGGGGAGTTTGGACCGATAAACTCATCTTT.

Only a few counts were recorded for this clone. The protein TCRdb gives is from a much larger clone and does not agree with this DNA's translation at residue 4, likely a read error; the protein shown here comes from the DNA. The chain employs TRDV2 and TRDJ1, with D possibly TRDD3 on 6 matching bases. In germline, CDR1 is GEAIGNYY, CDR2 EKD. The CDR3 length is 16 residues. This CDR3 is CACGTVGGFNTDKLIF. In nucleotides, the CDR3 is TGTGCCTGTGGCACCGTGGGGGGTTTCAACACCGATAAACTCATCTTT.

This clone turned up a few times. A far larger clone is only one base removed, so a read error is likely. The chain carries TRDV2 and TRDJ1; no firm D call. CDR1 is GEAIGNYY and CDR2 is EKD in the germline V gene. The CDR3 totals 15 residues. Trimming took 0 bases from V and 1 from J, leaving 11 bases between them. CDR3 region: CACDTVGATTDKLIF. CDR3 DNA sequence: TGTGCCTGTGACACCGTCGGGGCTACCACCGATAAACTCATCTTT.